These T cell receptor beta chains were read from a single sample in a study of human T cells and chemical hapten exposure. Each CDR3 protein gets one entry after TCRdb re-called the RACE reads with MiXCR. The table shows 120,000 or so distinct CDR3 sequences, with roughly 13% occurring only once. Source: whole blood, taken in connection with sensitization to the hapten diphenylcyclopropenone (DPC). The receptor source for this set is a man younger than 30 with alopecia areata. Some clones in this sample may be carry-over from other donors' samples. CDR3s include the opening cysteine and the closing phenylalanine or tryptophan. The D gene is left open where the match is weak. Expanded clones get a size class; other rows say once, few or many, or leave the size out.

d_call	clone_size	j_call	cdr3_length	v_call	cdr3_aa	cdr3_nt
TRBD1	many	TRBJ1-1	15	TRBV7-2	CASSHETRGLTEAFF	TGTGCCAGCAGCCACGAAACCAGGGGGCTCACTGAAGCTTTCTTT
-	many	TRBJ2-5	12	TRBV5-1	CASSYGEATQYF	TGCGCCAGCAGTTACGGGGAAGCGACCCAGTACTTC
-	few	TRBJ1-2	13	TRBV7-2	CASSSSGLYGYTF	TGTGCCAGCAGCTCATCAGGGCTCTATGGCTACACCTTC
-	-	TRBJ2-2	17	TRBV2	CASSEAGRGRFTGELFF	TGTGCCAGCAGTGAAGCAGGCAGGGGCAGATTCACCGGGGAGCTGTTTTTT
TRBD1	few	TRBJ2-1	18	TRBV10-3	CAISGSNVGTAAYNEQFF	TGTGCCATCAGTGGGAGTAATGTTGGGACAGCCGCCTACAATGAGCAGTTCTTC
-	few	TRBJ1-1	15	TRBV28	CASSYPGRMGTEAFF	TGTGCCAGCAGTTACCCCGGGAGAATGGGCACTGAAGCTTTCTTT
-	few	TRBJ2-7	13	TRBV5-6	CASSIAGSYEQYF	TGTGCCAGCAGCATCGCCGGGAGCTACGAGCAGTACTTC
TRBD1	-	TRBJ1-5	22	TRBV18	CASSRNRVGTGRRLQSDQPQHF	TGTGCCAGCTCACGAAACAGGGTAGGGACAGGGAGGCGTCTACAAAGCGATCAGCCCCAGCATTTT
-	-	TRBJ2-1	17	TRBV6-1	CASSPSSRSILMNEQFF	TGTGCCAGCAGCCCCTCCTCCCGGTCGATCCTTATGAATGAGCAGTTCTTC
TRBD2	many	TRBJ2-2	16	TRBV7-3	CASSLTLALNTGELFF	TGTGCCAGCAGCTTAACACTAGCGCTGAACACCGGGGAGCTGTTTTTT
-	-	TRBJ2-1	15	TRBV12-3/TRBV12-4	CASSFDRVSYNEQFF	TGTGCCAGCAGTTTTGACAGAGTCTCCTACAATGAGCAGTTCTTC
-	few	TRBJ1-5	15	TRBV5-6	CASSSQGLVNQPQHF	TGTGCCAGCAGCTCACAAGGGCTCGTAAATCAGCCCCAGCATTTT
TRBD1	-	TRBJ2-5	16	TRBV7-6	CASSSPSDRGGETQYF	TGTGCCAGCAGTTCACCCTCGGACAGGGGAGGGGAGACCCAGTACTTC
-	few	TRBJ2-2	17	TRBV28	CASSLGEVGLNTGELFF	TGTGCCAGCAGTTTAGGAGAAGTAGGCCTAAACACCGGGGAGCTGTTTTTT
TRBD1	-	TRBJ1-2	15	TRBV2	CASSGTGGGNYGYTF	TGTGCCAGCAGTGGGACAGGGGGCGGGAACTATGGCTACACCTTC
-	few	TRBJ2-2	14	TRBV3-1	CASSYKTSTGELFF	TGTGCCAGCAGCTATAAAACATCCACCGGGGAGCTGTTTTTT
TRBD1	-	TRBJ1-1	15	TRBV25-1	CANRSSRDRGVEAFF	TGTGCCAACAGATCCTCCCGGGACAGGGGTGTTGAAGCTTTCTTT
-	-	TRBJ2-4	13	TRBV14	CASSREGVDIQYF	TGTGCCAGCAGCCGGGAAGGGGTGGACATTCAGTACTTC
-	-	TRBJ1-6	17	TRBV6-5	CASSYSRGGGWNSPLHF	TGTGCCAGCAGTTACTCGAGGGGGGGTGGATGGAATTCACCCCTCCACTTT
-	-	TRBJ1-1	14	TRBV7-3	CASSLSGRNTEAFF	TGTGCCAGCAGCTTAAGTGGCAGGAACACTGAAGCTTTCTTT
-	many	TRBJ2-3	15	TRBV20-1	CSAGVIGGAGDTQYF	TGCAGTGCTGGGGTTATAGGGGGAGCAGGGGATACGCAGTATTTT
-	few	TRBJ2-5	13	TRBV29-1	CSVESVGGETQYF	TGCAGCGTTGAGTCGGTCGGTGGAGAGACCCAGTACTTC
TRBD1	few	TRBJ1-5	13	TRBV13	CASSSGQNQPQHF	TGTGCCAGCAGCTCGGGACAGAATCAGCCCCAGCATTTT
TRBD1	-	TRBJ1-2	15	TRBV6-5	CASSSAGQGFNGYTF	TGTGCCAGCAGTTCCGCGGGACAGGGGTTCAATGGCTACACCTTC
-	-	TRBJ1-5	15	TRBV7-2	CASSLEGRPNQPQHF	TGTGCCAGCAGCTTAGAGGGCAGACCTAATCAGCCCCAGCATTTT
-	few	TRBJ2-3	14	TRBV6-2/TRBV6-3	CASSYSTDGDTQYF	TGTGCCAGCAGTTACTCGACGGACGGGGATACGCAGTATTTT
-	few	TRBJ2-3	15	TRBV29-1	CSVREGRWGTDTQYF	TGCAGCGTGCGCGAGGGTCGCTGGGGCACAGATACGCAGTATTTT
-	-	TRBJ2-7	13	TRBV20-1	CCARDSFSYEQYF	TGCTGTGCTAGAGATTCATTCTCCTACGAGCAGTACTTC
-	few	TRBJ1-1	15	TRBV7-3	CASSRPGHENTEAFF	TGTGCCAGCAGCAGACCGGGACACGAGAACACTGAAGCTTTCTTT
-	-	TRBJ2-1	17	TRBV27	CASSLQTGEGYYNEQFF	TGTGCCAGCAGTTTGCAGACAGGGGAGGGGTACTACAATGAGCAGTTCTTC
TRBD1	few	TRBJ2-2	16	TRBV11-2	CASSLTGGMDTGELFF	TGTGCCAGCAGCTTGACAGGGGGCATGGACACCGGGGAGCTGTTTTTT
-	-	TRBJ1-1	16	TRBV5-1	CASSLNFRVLSDEAFF	TGCGCCAGCAGCTTGAACTTCAGGGTTCTTTCCGATGAAGCTTTCTTT
-	-	TRBJ1-2	13	TRBV12-3/TRBV12-4	CASSPDSLYGYTF	TGTGCCAGCAGCCCGGACAGCCTCTATGGCTACACCTTC
TRBD2	few	TRBJ2-3	15	TRBV7-2	CASSFWRGGGDTQYF	TGTGCCAGCAGCTTTTGGCGGGGGGGAGGAGATACGCAGTATTTT
-	few	TRBJ1-5	13	TRBV24-1	CATSNGGAQPQHF	TGTGCCACCAGCAATGGGGGGGCCCAGCCCCAGCATTTT
-	-	TRBJ2-3	15	TRBV4-3	CASSQRHSSTDTQYF	TGCGCCAGCAGCCAACGACACTCCAGCACAGATACGCAGTATTTT
-	few	TRBJ1-5	14	TRBV12-3/TRBV12-4	CASSRGEGYQPQHF	TGTGCCAGCAGTCGGGGGGAGGGATATCAGCCCCAGCATTTT
-	-	TRBJ1-1	20	TRBV7-9	CASSHRLGTDRDSWNTEAFF	TGTGCCAGCAGCCACCGTCTAGGTACGGACAGAGACTCTTGGAACACTGAAGCTTTCTTT
-	-	TRBJ2-6	19	TRBV4-3	CASSPSDVHIVSGANVLTF	TGCGCCAGCAGCCCTTCAGATGTCCATATAGTATCTGGGGCCAACGTCCTGACTTTC
-	once	TRBJ2-5	14	TRBV28	CASSPPMGQGTQYF	TGTGCCAGCAGTCCCCCCATGGGGCAGGGAACCCAGTACTTC
-	-	TRBJ1-5	13	TRBV20-1	CSAQGYSNQPQHF	TGCAGTGCTCAGGGATATAGCAATCAGCCCCAGCATTTT
-	few	TRBJ1-6	11	TRBV4-1	CASTNGSPLHF	TGCGCCAGTACCAACGGTTCACCCCTCCACTTT
-	few	TRBJ1-1	14	TRBV7-8	CASSLDGRDTEAFF	TGTGCCAGCAGCTTGGACGGTCGGGACACTGAAGCTTTCTTT
-	many	TRBJ1-5	15	TRBV28	CASSLGEVGQQPQHF	TGTGCCAGCAGTTTAGGGGAGGTGGGGCAGCAGCCCCAGCATTTT
TRBD1	few	TRBJ1-3	16	TRBV7-6	CASSLETGISGNTIYF	TGTGCCAGCAGCTTAGAGACAGGGATTTCTGGAAACACCATATATTTT
-	few	TRBJ1-1	15	TRBV11-2	CASRRGMGMNTEAFF	TGTGCCAGCAGGAGGGGGATGGGGATGAACACTGAAGCTTTCTTT
-	few	TRBJ2-3	13	TRBV9	CASSPQMRDTQYF	TGTGCCAGCAGCCCCCAAATGCGCGATACGCAGTATTTT
-	-	TRBJ1-5	14	TRBV5-1	CASSLGGLHQPQHF	TGCGCCAGCAGCTTGGGAGGCCTCCATCAGCCCCAGCATTTT
-	-	TRBJ1-5	13	TRBV6-5	CASRRTKDQPQHF	TGTGCCAGCAGGCGAACAAAGGATCAGCCCCAGCATTTT
TRBD1	-	TRBJ2-2	17	TRBV6-5	CASSYEWTGIRAGELFF	TGTGCCAGCAGTTATGAGTGGACAGGGATACGTGCCGGGGAGCTGTTTTTT
-	few	TRBJ1-4	14	TRBV7-2	CASSPSRGQEKLFF	TGTGCCAGCAGTCCCTCCAGGGGTCAGGAAAAACTGTTTTTT
TRBD2	-	TRBJ2-1	13	TRBV29-1	CSVGGGSYNEQFF	TGCAGCGTTGGGGGGGGCTCCTACAATGAGCAGTTCTTC
TRBD1	many	TRBJ2-5	15	TRBV10-3	CAISGSRGLIETQYF	TGTGCCATCAGTGGGAGCAGGGGGCTGATTGAGACCCAGTACTTC
-	few	TRBJ2-1	15	TRBV6-2/TRBV6-3	CASSYSHQTPNEQFF	TGTGCCAGCAGTTACTCGCACCAAACGCCCAATGAGCAGTTCTTC
-	many	TRBJ1-1	15	TRBV4-3	CASSQDRTANTEAFF	TGCGCCAGCAGCCAAGATCGGACGGCGAACACTGAAGCTTTCTTT
-	few	TRBJ1-2	11	TRBV11-2	CASRFKGGPTF	TGTGCCAGCAGGTTTAAGGGCGGCCCTACCTTC